The clone carrying this T cell receptor beta chain was seen a few times. What it recognizes is unknown. Germline trimming cut 5 bases from V and 2 bases from J; bases unmatched to any gene: 8. The CDR3 sequence is 16 residues long. The germline V gene has CDR1 SGHTA and CDR2 FQGTGA. Researchers made TCR cDNA using 5'RACE template switching, and this step added a universal primer site and UMIs. TCRdb itself ran the 5' RACE reads through MiXCR, one entry per CDR3 protein. The profile shows some 340,000 distinct CDR3 sequences, about 10% of them singletons. The sample is drawn from a study of T cells after yellow fever vaccination. Overall study: The SMART-Seq v4 Ultra Low Input method served to prepare the low-cell-number fractions. Study-wide points: Overall, a small share of clonotypes was seen in both CD4 and CD8 compartments. After the booster, about 95% of CD4 and around nine tenths of CD8 primary-response clones were re-detected.

The clonotype originates from a man between 18 and 29 years old who received the YFV17D yellow fever vaccine. The rearrangement links TRBV7-3 to TRBJ2-3; 9 bases match TRBD2. Sequenced here: CD4+ T cells sorted from PBMCs, sampled 45 days after the yellow fever booster vaccination. The CDR3: CASSPGTSRDTDTQYF. CDR3 nucleotides: TGTGCCAGCAGCCCCGGGACTAGCAGAGACACAGATACGCAGTATTTT.